A single sample gave rise to the 9 T cell receptor beta chains below, sequenced in a study of early T cells in non-severe SARS-CoV-2 infection. TCRdb analysed the 5' RACE reads with MiXCR anew, one entry per CDR3 protein. The data hold 65,000 to 85,000 distinct CDR3 sequences, with over 10% observed a single time. The sequenced sample consisted of whole blood. Receptors were obtained from an adult who was a healthcare worker with PCR-confirmed SARS-CoV-2 infection or an uninfected control (not recorded which).

In this sample, this clonotype turned up many times. V usage is TRBV10-3 and J usage is TRBJ2-3; the D is unclear. The CDR3 is 13 residues long. Germline CDR1 and CDR2: ENHRY and SYGVKD. V lost 0 bases, J lost 6 bases, and 7 bases lay in between. CDR3 sequence: CAISESPLDTQYF. The DNA for the CDR3 is TGTGCCATCAGTGAGTCGCCTTTGGATACGCAGTATTTT.

The chain has TRBV19 and TRBJ2-3; perhaps D is TRBD1 or TRBD2 (6 bases each). The CDR3 loop spans 13 amino acids. Germline V gene data show CDR1 as LNHDA and CDR2 as SQIVND (reference sequence). With 5 bases removed from V and 4 bases from J, the gap between germline ends came to 10 bases. The CDR3 region has the DNA TGTGCCAGTAGTCCCGGGGGCTCAGATACGCAGTATTTT. Amino acid sequence: CASSPGGSDTQYF.

This clonotype was counted between two and nine times. The chain is built from TRBV30 and TRBJ2-7, with D possibly TRBD2 on 5 matching bases. In germline, CDR1 is GTSNPN, CDR2 SVGIG (reference sequence). V was clipped by 0 bases and J by 3 bases, with 9 bases between them. The CDR3 runs 13 residues. CDR3 sequence: CAWSVRGYYEQYF. The CDR3 DNA sequence: TGTGCCTGGAGTGTTCGGGGTTACTACGAGCAGTACTTC.

This clonotype was picked up many times. CDR3 residues: CASSPRGAGLANTGELFF. The CDR3 DNA is TGTGCCAGCAGCCCTCGAGGCGCGGGACTAGCGAACACCGGGGAGCTGTTTTTT. The chain has TRBV11-2 and TRBJ2-2; 8 bases line up with TRBD2. After removal of 5 bases from V and 0 bases from J, the junction contained 11 bases not matched to a gene. Germline CDR1 and CDR2: SGHAT and FQNNGV. The CDR3 has 18 amino acids. The full variable domain, with the rest looked up from reference TRBV11-2 and TRBJ2-2, is EAGVAQSPRYKIIEKRQSVAFWCNPISGHATLYWYQQILGQGPKLLIQFQNNGVVDDSQLPKDRFSAERLKGVDSTLKIQPAKLEDSAVYLCASSPRGAGLANTGELFFGEGSRLTVL.

Many counts were recorded for this clonotype. The chain couples TRBV7-9 to TRBJ2-3; D not resolved. Germline CDR1 reads SEHNR; CDR2 reads FQNEAQ (reference sequence). Trimming pared 0 bases from V and 6 bases from J, leaving 19 bases between. The CDR3 runs 17 residues. As DNA, the CDR3 is TGTGCCAGCAGCTTAGCGATCGCCCTACCCTACACGGATACGCAGTATTTT. Amino acid sequence: CASSLAIALPYTDTQYF. The variable domain in full, completed from reference TRBV7-9 and TRBJ2-3, reads DTGVSQNPRHKITKRGQNVTFRCDPISEHNRLYWYRQTLGQGPEFLTYFQNEAQLEKSRLLSDRFSAERPKGSFSTLEIQRTEQGDSAMYLCASSLAIALPYTDTQYFGPGTRLTVL.

This clonotype showed up just a few times. J is TRBJ1-2 and V is TRBV18, with 7 bases aligning to TRBD1. Germline CDR1 and CDR2: KGHSH and LQKENI. The CDR3 consists of 13 residues. The junction had 2 bases not matched to a gene; V was cut back by 3 bases and J by 4 bases. CDR3 protein: CASSPWDSYGYTF. The CDR3 coding sequence is TGTGCCAGCTCACCGTGGGACAGCTATGGCTACACCTTC.

This clonotype was observed at least ten times. V and J are TRBV9 and TRBJ2-4, with D hard to call. The germline V and J ends were trimmed by 0 bases and 9 bases, with 16 bases remaining between them. The CDR3 runs to 15 residues. CDR1 is SGDLS, CDR2 YYNGEE, per germline. The CDR3: CASSVASTAGSIQYF. DNA of the CDR3: TGTGCCAGCAGCGTAGCATCCACCGCCGGCAGCATTCAGTACTTC.

This clonotype occurred a few times. The chain joins TRBV24-1 to TRBJ2-3, with D possibly TRBD1 on 5 matching bases. CDR3 size: 15 residues. The V end was cut by 4 bases, the J end by 3 bases, with 13 bases between. Germline V CDR1 and CDR2: KGHDR, SFDVKD. The chain's CDR3 is CATSDGHPVTDTQYF. The CDR3 bases are TGTGCCACCAGTGACGGACACCCTGTTACAGATACGCAGTATTTT.

This clonotype was counted a few times. The chain uses TRBV6-6 and TRBJ2-5, with D perhaps assigned TRBD1 or TRBD2 (5 bases each). Germline values: CDR1 MNHNY, CDR2 SVGAGI (reference sequence). The CDR3 sequence is 11 residues long. The V end lost 6 bases, the J end lost 4 bases, and 6 bases lay between the germline ends. In DNA, the CDR3 is TGTGCCAGCAGGAGGGGAGAGACCCAGTACTTC. Its translation is CASRRGETQYF.